The source of this TCR beta chain is a study of T cells after yellow fever vaccination. A single record per CDR3 protein comes from TCRdb applying MiXCR to the 5' RACE reads. Of 610,000 or so distinct CDR3 sequences in the sample, around 12% were seen once. Germline-derived CDR1 and CDR2 are MNHEY and SVGEGT. This CDR3 is 11 amino acids long. V was shortened by 6 bases and J by 4 bases, with 4 bases between the two germline ends. This clonotype occurred many times. J is TRBJ2-1 and V is TRBV6-2 or TRBV6-3, with D unresolved. Sequenced material: PBMCs, taken on the day of the yellow fever booster vaccination. The TCR sequence derives from a man aged 25-40 years who received the YFV17D yellow fever vaccine. The CDR3 DNA is TGTGCCAGCAGAATTTACAATGAGCAGTTCTTC. Its translation is CASRIYNEQFF.